These 5 T cell receptor beta chains originate from one sample sequenced in a study of blood T cell repertoires in COVID-19. Generated by immunoSEQ multiplex PCR, the TCRdb table keeps only in-frame clones and is missing some. Of under 250,000 clones in the sample, about 82% were seen once. The sequencing sample was made of PBMCs or T cells enriched from blood (not recorded which). Every receptor here comes from a woman aged 50 to 60 with acute COVID-19.

The chain is built from TRBV6-5 and TRBJ1-1, with D uncertain. The germline gives CDR1 MNHEY, CDR2 SVGAGI. Trimming shortened V by 2 bases and J by 1 base, and 8 bases separated the two germline ends. This CDR3 is 14 amino acids long. CDR3 sequence: CASSYAHKNTEAFF. In DNA, the CDR3 is TGTGCCAGCAGTTACGCGCATAAGAACACTGAAGCTTTCTTT.

This clone was counted between two and nine times. The V call is TRBV5-4, the J call TRBJ2-5; 10 bases fit TRBD1. The CDR3 contains 17 residues. Losses at the gene ends were 4 bases for V and 8 bases for J; bases not matched to a gene: 17. Looked up from germline, CDR1 is SGHNT and CDR2 is YYREEE (reference sequence). The chain's CDR3 is CASSTFGRDRGVETQYF. As DNA, the CDR3 is TGTGCCAGCAGCACCTTTGGTAGGGACAGGGGAGTGGAAACCCAGTACTTC.

The chain joins TRBV7-9 to TRBJ1-2; weak D call: TRBD1 (5 bases). CDR1 is SEHNR, CDR2 FQNEAQ, per germline (reference sequence). The CDR3 totals 11 residues. V gave up 5 bases and J gave up 9 bases, with 10 bases separating them. CDR3 coding DNA: TGTGCCAGCAGCCTAGGGGCAAGCTACACCTTC. Protein product: CASSLGASYTF.

This clone was seen many times. The rearrangement uses TRBV19 and TRBJ1-2; TRBD1 matches at 7 bases. The V gene end was trimmed by 7 bases and the J gene end by 0 bases; junction bases not matched to a gene: 5. Germline CDR1 and CDR2: LNHDA and SQIVND (reference sequence). This CDR3 region has 14 residues. CDR3 DNA sequence: TGTGCCAGTAACCTAGGACAGGCTAACTATGGCTACACCTTC. It is translated as CASNLGQANYGYTF.

The chain carries TRBV18 and TRBJ2-2; weak D call: TRBD1 (5 bases). Trimming pared 4 bases from V and 1 base from J, leaving 7 bases between. From germline, CDR1 is KGHSH and CDR2 LQKENI. CDR3 length equals 14 residues. The CDR3 protein is CASSLQGNTGELFF. In nucleotides, the CDR3 is TGTGCCAGCTCACTGCAGGGGAACACCGGGGAGCTGTTTTTT.